This entry describes one T cell receptor beta chain. This clone showed up just a few times. Its antigen specificity is not known. Within one base of it there is no much larger clone, and no base qualities were kept. The record originates from a study of memory CD4+ T cells and cytomegalovirus serostatus (dated by TCRdb to 2018 to 2020). Turning to the overall study: The cohort comprised roughly 35 healthy Belgian adults, 9 CMV seropositive and around 25 CMV seronegative. CD4+ memory TCRbeta repertoires of a Belgian cohort with known cytomegalovirus serostatus were sequenced in order to replicate a published TCR-based CMV serostatus classifier.

Genomic DNA was extracted from sorted cells with the Quick-DNA Microprep Kit. Amplification of TCRbeta DNA was done with the immunoSEQ hsTCRbeta kit, following the protocol from the manufacturer. TCRbeta libraries were sequenced on an Illumina MiSeq instrument. The study's own analysis went as follows. Removing out-of-frame sequences left approximately 2,000,000 distinct TCRbeta sequences, an average of about 70,000 per individual. Each individual was scored according to the count of roughly 170 previously reported CMV-associated TCRbeta sequences and the total productive distinct TCRbeta count. A beta-binomial model was reimplemented in Python, and scikit-learn random forests with default parameters were trained on data from the US cohort. Classifier performance on the Belgian cohort was reported as the median AUC with percentile confidence intervals calculated over 10,000 bootstrap iterations. The table comes from immuneACCESS by way of TCRdb, which keeps in-frame sequences with V and J called. Part of the clones is missing from these tables; in studies checked, under half for an unresolved V gene and the rest for unknown reasons. V and J calls and clone size come straight from that table; D and trimming were deduced from the DNA. Across this sample there are 40,000 to 60,000 clones, with around four fifths seen only once. Of the sample, roughly 0.76% is held by the ten largest clones.

A FACSAria II was used to sort memory CD4+ T cells, defined as single viable CD3+CD4+CD8-CD45RO+ cells. CMV serostatus was determined with a Roche Elecsys assay detecting serum IgG against CMV pp150, pp28, p38 and p52. Once the samples were thawed, total CD4+ T cells were enriched through positive selection using CD4 magnetic microbeads. Samples originated from another study that specifically interrogated the CD4+ T cell memory repertoire. Peripheral blood mononuclear cells were isolated and cryopreserved according to standard operating procedures, and serum was stored at -80 degrees C. The staining used CD3-PerCP (BW264/56), CD4-APC (RPA-T4), CD45RO-PE (UCHT1) and CD8-Pacific Orange (3B5) antibodies, and Sytox blue was used to exclude non-viable cells. The CDR3 sequence holds 14 residues, the cysteine and phenylalanine included. Left in the record is the CDR3 DNA by itself, 42 bases read in frame from the first base. V and J lose 5 bases and 6 bases, and a span of 17 bases separates them. Per the germline V gene, SGHRS is the CDR1 and YFSETQ is the CDR2.

Overall results and qualifications from the work: A median bootstrapped AUC of around 0.94 with a 95% CI of 0.76-1.00 was achieved on the Belgian cohort by the original-framework classifier. Among the 150 or so previously reported CMV-associated TCRbeta sequences, some 62 showed up in the CD4+ memory repertoires, with each one found in between one and five individuals. For CMV serostatus prediction, a median bootstrapped AUC of about 0.96 was reached with the original framework, and a median bootstrapped AUC of approximately 0.9 was reached with a US-trained random forest. The results were interpreted as suggesting that the CMV-associated TCR signature is mostly present in the CD4+ memory repertoire. Only CD4+CD45RO+ memory cells were sequenced, in contrast to the original study, in which naive and memory CD4+ and CD8+ populations were covered.

The rearranged segments are TRBV5-1 and TRBJ1-1; TRBD1 could be the D gene, as 5 bases match. The sequenced material came from memory CD4+ T cells from blood. The receptor's source is an adult in good health and CMV-seronegative. The CDR3 reads CASRLDRDHSEAFF. The nucleotides are TGCGCCAGCAGATTAGACAGAGACCATTCTGAAGCTTTCTTT.